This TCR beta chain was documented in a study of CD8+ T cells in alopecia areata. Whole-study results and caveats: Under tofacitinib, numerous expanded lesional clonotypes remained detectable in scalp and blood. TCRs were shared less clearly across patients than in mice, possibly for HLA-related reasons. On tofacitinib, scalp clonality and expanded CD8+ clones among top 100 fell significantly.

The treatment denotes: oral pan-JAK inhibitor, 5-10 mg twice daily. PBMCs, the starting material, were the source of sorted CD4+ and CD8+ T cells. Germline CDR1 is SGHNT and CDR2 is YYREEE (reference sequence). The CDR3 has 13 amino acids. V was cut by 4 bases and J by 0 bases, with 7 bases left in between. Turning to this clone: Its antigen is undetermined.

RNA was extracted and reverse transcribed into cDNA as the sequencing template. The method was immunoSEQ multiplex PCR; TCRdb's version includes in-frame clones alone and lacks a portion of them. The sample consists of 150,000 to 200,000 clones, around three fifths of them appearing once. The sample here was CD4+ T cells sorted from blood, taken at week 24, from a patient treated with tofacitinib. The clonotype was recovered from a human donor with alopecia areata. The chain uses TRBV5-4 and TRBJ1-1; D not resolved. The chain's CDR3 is CASSTKLNTEAFF. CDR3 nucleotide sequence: TGTGCCAGCAGCACCAAATTGAACACTGAAGCTTTCTTT.